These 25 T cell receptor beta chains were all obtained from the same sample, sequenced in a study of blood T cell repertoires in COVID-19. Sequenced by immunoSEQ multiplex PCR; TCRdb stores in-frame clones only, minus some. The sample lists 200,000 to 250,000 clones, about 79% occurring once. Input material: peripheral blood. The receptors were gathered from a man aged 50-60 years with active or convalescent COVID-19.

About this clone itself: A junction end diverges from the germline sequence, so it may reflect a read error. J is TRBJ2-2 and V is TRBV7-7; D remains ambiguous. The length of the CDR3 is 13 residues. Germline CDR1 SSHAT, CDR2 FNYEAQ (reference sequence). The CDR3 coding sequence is TGTGCTAGCAGCCTGGTGGGCCCCGGGGAGCTGTTTTTT. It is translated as CASSLVGPGELFF.

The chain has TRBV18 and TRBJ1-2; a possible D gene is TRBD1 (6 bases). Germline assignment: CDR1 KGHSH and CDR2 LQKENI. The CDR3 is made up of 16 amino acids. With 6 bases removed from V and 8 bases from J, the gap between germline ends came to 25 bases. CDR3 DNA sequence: TGTGCCAGCTCGCAGGGGCTTTACACGGATTTCGGCGGCTACACCTTC. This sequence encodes CASSQGLYTDFGGYTF.

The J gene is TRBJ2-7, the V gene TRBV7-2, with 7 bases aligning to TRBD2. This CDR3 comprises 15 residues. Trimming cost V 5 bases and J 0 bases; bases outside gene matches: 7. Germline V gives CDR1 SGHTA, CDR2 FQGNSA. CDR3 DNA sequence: TGTGCCAGCAGCGCTAGCGGCGTATTCTCCTACGAGCAGTACTTC. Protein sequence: CASSASGVFSYEQYF.

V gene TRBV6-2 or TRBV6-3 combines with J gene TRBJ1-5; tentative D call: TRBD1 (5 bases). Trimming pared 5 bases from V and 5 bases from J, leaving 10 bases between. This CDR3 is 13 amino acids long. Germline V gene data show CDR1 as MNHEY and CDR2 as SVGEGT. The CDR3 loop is CASSQGFYQPQHF. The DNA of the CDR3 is TGTGCCAGCAGTCAGGGTTTTTATCAGCCCCAGCATTTT.

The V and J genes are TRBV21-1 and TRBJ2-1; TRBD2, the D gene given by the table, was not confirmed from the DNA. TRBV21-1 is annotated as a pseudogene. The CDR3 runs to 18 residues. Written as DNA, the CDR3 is TGTGCCAGCAGCAAAGGACTTGGGCGGGGCCGCTCCTACAATGAGCAGTTCTTC. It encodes CASSKGLGRGRSYNEQFF.

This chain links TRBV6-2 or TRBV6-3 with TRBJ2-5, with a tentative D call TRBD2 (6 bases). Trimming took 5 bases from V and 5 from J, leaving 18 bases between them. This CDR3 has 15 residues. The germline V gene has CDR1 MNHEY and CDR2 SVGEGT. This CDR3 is CASSLGSAGLETQYF. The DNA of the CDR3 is TGTGCCAGCAGTCTGGGGTCGGCGGGGCTTGAGACCCAGTACTTC.

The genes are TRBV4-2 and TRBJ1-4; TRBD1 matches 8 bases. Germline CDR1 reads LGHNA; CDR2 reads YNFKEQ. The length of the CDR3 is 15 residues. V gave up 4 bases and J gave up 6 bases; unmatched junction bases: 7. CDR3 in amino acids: CASSRPQTGDEKLFF. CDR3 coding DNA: TGTGCCAGCAGCCGCCCCCAGACAGGGGATGAAAAACTGTTTTTT.

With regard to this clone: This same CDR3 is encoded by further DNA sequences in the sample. The CDR3 bases are TGTGCCAGTAGTCCTCAGGCTTACACGGACACTGAAGCTTTCTTT. This translates into CASSPQAYTDTEAFF. The rearrangement joins TRBV6-5 to TRBJ1-1; D ambiguous. Germline V gene data show CDR1 as MNHEY and CDR2 as SVGAGI. Trimming took off 9 bases at V and 3 bases at J, with 20 bases between the two ends. CDR3 size: 15 residues.

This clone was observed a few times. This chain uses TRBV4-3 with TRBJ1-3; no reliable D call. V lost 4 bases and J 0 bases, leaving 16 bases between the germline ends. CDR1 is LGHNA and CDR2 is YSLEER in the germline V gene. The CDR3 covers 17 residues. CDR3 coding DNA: TGCGCCAGCAGCCGGGCCCCTCCTTCGAGCTCTGGAAACACCATATATTTT. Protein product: CASSRAPPSSSGNTIYF.

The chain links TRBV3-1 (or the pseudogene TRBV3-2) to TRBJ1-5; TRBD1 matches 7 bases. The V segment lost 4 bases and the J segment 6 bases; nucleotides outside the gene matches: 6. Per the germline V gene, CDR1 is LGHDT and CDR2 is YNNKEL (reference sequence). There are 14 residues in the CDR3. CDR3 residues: CASSPLAGGQPQHF. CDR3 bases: TGTGCCAGCAGCCCTTTGGCAGGGGGTCAGCCCCAGCATTTT.

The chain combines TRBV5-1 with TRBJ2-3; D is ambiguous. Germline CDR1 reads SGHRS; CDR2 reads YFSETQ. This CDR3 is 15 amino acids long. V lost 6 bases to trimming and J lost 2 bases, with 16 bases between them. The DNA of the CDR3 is TGCGCCAGCATCCGAGGTGGGTCCTTCACAGATACGCAGTATTTT. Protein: CASIRGGSFTDTQYF.

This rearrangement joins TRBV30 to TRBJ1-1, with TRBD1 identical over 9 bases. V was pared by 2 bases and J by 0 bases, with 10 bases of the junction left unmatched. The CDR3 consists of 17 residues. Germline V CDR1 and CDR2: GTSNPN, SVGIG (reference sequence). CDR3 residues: CAWSKQGATPMNTEAFF. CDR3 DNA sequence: TGTGCCTGGAGTAAACAGGGGGCAACCCCTATGAACACTGAAGCTTTCTTT.

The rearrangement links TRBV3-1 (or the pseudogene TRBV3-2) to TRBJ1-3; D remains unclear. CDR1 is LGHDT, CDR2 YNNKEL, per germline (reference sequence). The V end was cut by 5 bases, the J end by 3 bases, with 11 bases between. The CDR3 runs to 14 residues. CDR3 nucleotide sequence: TGTGCCAGCAGCTCACAGTGGTTTGGAAACACCATATATTTT. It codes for CASSSQWFGNTIYF.

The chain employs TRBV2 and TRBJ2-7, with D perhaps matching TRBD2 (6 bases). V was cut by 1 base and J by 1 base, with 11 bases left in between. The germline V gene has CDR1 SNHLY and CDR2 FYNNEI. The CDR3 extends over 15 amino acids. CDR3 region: CASSEGGNLSYEQYV. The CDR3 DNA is TGTGCCAGCAGTGAAGGCGGGAATTTATCCTACGAGCAGTACGTC.

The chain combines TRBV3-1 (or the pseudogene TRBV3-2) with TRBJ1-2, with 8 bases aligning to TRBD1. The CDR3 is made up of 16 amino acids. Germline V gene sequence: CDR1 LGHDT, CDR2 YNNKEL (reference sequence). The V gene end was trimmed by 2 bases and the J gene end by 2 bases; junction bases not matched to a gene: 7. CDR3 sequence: CASSQSLDRGNYGYTF. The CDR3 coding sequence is TGTGCCAGCAGCCAATCCCTCGACAGGGGAAACTATGGCTACACCTTC.

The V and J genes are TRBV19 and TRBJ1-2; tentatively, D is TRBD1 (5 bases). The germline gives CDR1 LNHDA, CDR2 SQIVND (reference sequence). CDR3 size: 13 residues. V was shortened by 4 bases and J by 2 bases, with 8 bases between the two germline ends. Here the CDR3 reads CASSTGFNYGYTF. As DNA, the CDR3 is TGTGCCAGTAGTACAGGGTTCAACTATGGCTACACCTTC.

The CDR3 spells CALRQGETQYF. CDR3 in DNA: TGTGCCTTGCGACAGGGGGAGACCCAGTACTTC. The chain combines TRBV30 with TRBJ2-5; TRBD1 matches at 8 bases. This CDR3 spans 11 amino acids. V was clipped by 7 bases and J by 5 bases; unmatched bases: 3. The germline CDR1 and CDR2 sequences are GTSNPN and SVGIG (reference sequence).

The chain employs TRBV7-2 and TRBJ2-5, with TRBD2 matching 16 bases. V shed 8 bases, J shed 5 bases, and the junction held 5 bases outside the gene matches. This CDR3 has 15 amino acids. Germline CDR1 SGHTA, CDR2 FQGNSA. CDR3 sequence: CASSTGLAGGETQYF. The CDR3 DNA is TGTGCCAGCTCTACGGGACTAGCGGGGGGGGAGACCCAGTACTTC. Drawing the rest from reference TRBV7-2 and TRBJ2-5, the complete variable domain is GAGVSQSPSNKVTEKGKDVELRCDPISGHTALYWYRQSLGQGLEFLIYFQGNSAPDKSGLPSDRFSAERTGGSVSTLTIQRTQQEDSAVYLCASSTGLAGGETQYFGPGTRLLVL.

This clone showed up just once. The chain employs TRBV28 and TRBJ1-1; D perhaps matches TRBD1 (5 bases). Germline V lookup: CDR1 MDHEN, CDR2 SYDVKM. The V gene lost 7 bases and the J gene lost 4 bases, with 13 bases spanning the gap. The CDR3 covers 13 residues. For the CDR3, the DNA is TGTGCCAGCATCATCAGGGTGGGCACTGAAGCTTTCTTT. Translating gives CASIIRVGTEAFF.

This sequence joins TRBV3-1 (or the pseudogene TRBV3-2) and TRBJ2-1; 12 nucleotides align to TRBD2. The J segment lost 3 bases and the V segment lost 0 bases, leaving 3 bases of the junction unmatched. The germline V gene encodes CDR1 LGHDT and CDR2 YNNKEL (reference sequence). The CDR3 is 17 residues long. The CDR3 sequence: CASSQERLAGVYNEQFF. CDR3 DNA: TGTGCCAGCAGCCAAGAGCGACTAGCGGGAGTCTACAATGAGCAGTTCTTC.

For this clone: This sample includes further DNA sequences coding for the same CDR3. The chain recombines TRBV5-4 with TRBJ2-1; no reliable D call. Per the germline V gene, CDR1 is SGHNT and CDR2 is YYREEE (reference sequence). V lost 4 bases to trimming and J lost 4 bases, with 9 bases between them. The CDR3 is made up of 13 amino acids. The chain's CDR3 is CASSLPRYNEQFF. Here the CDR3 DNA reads TGTGCCAGCAGCCTCCCTAGATACAATGAGCAGTTCTTC.

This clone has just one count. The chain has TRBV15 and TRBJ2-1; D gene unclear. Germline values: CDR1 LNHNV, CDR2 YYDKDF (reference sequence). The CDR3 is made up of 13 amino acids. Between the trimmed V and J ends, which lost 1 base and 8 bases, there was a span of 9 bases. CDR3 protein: CATSRAGVYEQFF. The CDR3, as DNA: TGTGCCACCAGCAGAGCCGGTGTCTATGAGCAGTTCTTC.

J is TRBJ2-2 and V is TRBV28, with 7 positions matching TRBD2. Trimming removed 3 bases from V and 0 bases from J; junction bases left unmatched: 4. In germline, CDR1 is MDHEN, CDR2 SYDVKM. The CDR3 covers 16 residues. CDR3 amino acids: CASSFPGTTNTGELFF. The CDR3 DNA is TGTGCCAGCAGTTTTCCAGGGACTACGAACACCGGGGAGCTGTTTTTT. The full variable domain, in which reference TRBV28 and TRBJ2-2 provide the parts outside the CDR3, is DVKVTQSSRYLVKRTGEKVFLECVQDMDHENMFWYRQDPGLGLRLIYFSYDVKMKEKGDIPEGYSVSREKKERFSLILESASTNQTSMYLCASSFPGTTNTGELFFGEGSRLTVL.

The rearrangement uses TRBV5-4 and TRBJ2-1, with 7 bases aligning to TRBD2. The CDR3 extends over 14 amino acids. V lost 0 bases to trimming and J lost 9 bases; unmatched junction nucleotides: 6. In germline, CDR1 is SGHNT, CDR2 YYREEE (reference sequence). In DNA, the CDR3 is TGTGCCAGCAGCTTGGGTAGCGGGTGGAGTGAGCAGTTCTTC. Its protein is CASSLGSGWSEQFF.

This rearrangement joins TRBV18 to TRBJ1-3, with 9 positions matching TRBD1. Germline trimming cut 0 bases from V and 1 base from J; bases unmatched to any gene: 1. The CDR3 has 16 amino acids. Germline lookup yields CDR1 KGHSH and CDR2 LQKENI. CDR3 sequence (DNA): TGTGCCAGCTCACCACCGACAGGGGGATCTGGAAACACCATATATTTT. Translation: CASSPPTGGSGNTIYF.